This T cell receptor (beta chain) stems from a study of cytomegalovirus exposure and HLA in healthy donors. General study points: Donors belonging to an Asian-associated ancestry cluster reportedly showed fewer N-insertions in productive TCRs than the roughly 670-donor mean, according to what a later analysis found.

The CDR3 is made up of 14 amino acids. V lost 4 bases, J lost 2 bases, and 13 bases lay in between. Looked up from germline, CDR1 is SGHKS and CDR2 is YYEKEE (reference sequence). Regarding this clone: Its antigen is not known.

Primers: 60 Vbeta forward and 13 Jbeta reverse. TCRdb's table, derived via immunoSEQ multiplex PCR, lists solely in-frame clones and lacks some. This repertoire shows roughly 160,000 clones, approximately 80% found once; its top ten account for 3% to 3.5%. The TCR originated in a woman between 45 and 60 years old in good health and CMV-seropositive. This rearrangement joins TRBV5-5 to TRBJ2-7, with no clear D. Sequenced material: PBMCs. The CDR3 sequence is CASSVDISPYEQYF. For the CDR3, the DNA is TGTGCCAGCAGCGTAGACATTTCCCCCTACGAGCAGTACTTC.